The rows below give T cell receptor beta chains drawn from one sample of a study of technical replicates of blood from several donors. The repertoire was sequenced with immunoSEQ multiplex PCR; TCRdb's copy has only in-frame clones and lacks some. The sample lists 60,000 to 90,000 clones; over 90% were seen once. Sequencing was performed on T cells isolated from PBMCs. The receptors shown here come from a human donor in good health. CDR3s include the opening cysteine and the closing phenylalanine or tryptophan. Fields, in order: D gene, V gene, J gene, clone size, CDR3 DNA, CDR3 protein. A D gene is named only where the DNA matches it firmly. Some rows have no size entry. The others give once, few or many, or a class for an expanded clone.

D gene: TRBD1
V gene: TRBV12-5
J gene: TRBJ2-7
clone size: NA
CDR3 DNA: TGTGCTAGTGGACGGGACAGCCCCTACGAGCAGTACTTC
CDR3 protein: CASGRDSPYEQYF

D gene: NA
V gene: TRBV15
J gene: TRBJ2-2
clone size: NA
CDR3 DNA: TGTGCCACCAGCAGAGGGAGCTTAAACACCGGGGAGCTGTTTTTT
CDR3 protein: CATSRGSLNTGELFF

D gene: NA
V gene: TRBV5-1
J gene: TRBJ1-1
clone size: NA
CDR3 DNA: TGCGCCAGCAGCCGTGACAGGAACACTGAAGCTTTCTTT
CDR3 protein: CASSRDRNTEAFF

D gene: TRBD2
V gene: TRBV10-1
J gene: TRBJ2-7
clone size: once
CDR3 DNA: TGCGCCAGCAGTGAGGTAGCGGGGAGCTCCTACGAGCAGTACTTC
CDR3 protein: CASSEVAGSSYEQYF

D gene: TRBD2
V gene: TRBV15
J gene: TRBJ2-5
clone size: NA
CDR3 DNA: TGTGCCACCAGCAGAGGGGAGACTAGCCCACCCCAAGAGACCCAGTACTTC
CDR3 protein: CATSRGETSPPQETQYF

D gene: TRBD1
V gene: TRBV15
J gene: TRBJ1-5
clone size: NA
CDR3 DNA: TGTGCCACCAGCAGAGATGAGATAGTAGACAGGGGGGATCAGCCCCAGCATTTT
CDR3 protein: CATSRDEIVDRGDQPQHF

D gene: NA
V gene: TRBV25-1
J gene: TRBJ1-4
clone size: once
CDR3 DNA: TGTGCCAGCACGGGACTCGGGGAAAAACTGTTTTTT
CDR3 protein: CASTGLGEKLFF

D gene: NA
V gene: TRBV19
J gene: TRBJ2-6
clone size: NA
CDR3 DNA: TGTGCCTCCTATCAACAGGGAGCAGGGGCCAACGTCCTGACTTTC
CDR3 protein: CASYQQGAGANVLTF

D gene: TRBD2
V gene: TRBV4-1
J gene: TRBJ2-5
clone size: NA
CDR3 DNA: TGCGCCAGCAGCCAGCGGGAGGGTTGGGAGACCCAGTACTTC
CDR3 protein: CASSQREGWETQYF

D gene: NA
V gene: TRBV6-1
J gene: TRBJ2-1
clone size: NA
CDR3 DNA: TGTGCCAGCAGTGGGTCTCGGGTCAATGAGCAGTTCTTC
CDR3 protein: CASSGSRVNEQFF

D gene: NA
V gene: TRBV18
J gene: TRBJ1-2
clone size: few
CDR3 DNA: TGTGCCAGCTCACCACCTAGTGTATCAGGCGACTATGGCTACACCTTC
CDR3 protein: CASSPPSVSGDYGYTF

D gene: NA
V gene: TRBV29-1
J gene: TRBJ1-2
clone size: NA
CDR3 DNA: TGCAGCGTTACCGGTAACTATGGCTACACCTTC
CDR3 protein: CSVTGNYGYTF

D gene: NA
V gene: TRBV10-1
J gene: TRBJ2-3
clone size: once
CDR3 DNA: TGCGCCAGCAGTGATCGGAGCGCCCACATAACAGATACGCAGTATTTT
CDR3 protein: CASSDRSAHITDTQYF

D gene: TRBD2
V gene: TRBV9
J gene: TRBJ2-5
clone size: NA
CDR3 DNA: TGTGCCAGCAGTACCATAGCGGGGAGTGAGACCCAGTACTTC
CDR3 protein: CASSTIAGSETQYF

D gene: NA
V gene: TRBV5-4
J gene: TRBJ2-3
clone size: once
CDR3 DNA: TGTGCCAGCAGCTCCATCGTGACTAGAGATACGCAGTATTTT
CDR3 protein: CASSSIVTRDTQYF

D gene: NA
V gene: TRBV11-2
J gene: TRBJ1-2
clone size: NA
CDR3 DNA: TGTGCCAGCAGCTTAAGGGGGGGCGGCTACACCTTC
CDR3 protein: CASSLRGGGYTF

D gene: TRBD1
V gene: TRBV28
J gene: TRBJ2-5
clone size: NA
CDR3 DNA: TGTGCCAGCAGGTCTCGCAGGGGGCACCAAGAGACCCAGTACTTC
CDR3 protein: CASRSRRGHQETQYF

D gene: NA
V gene: TRBV15
J gene: TRBJ2-2
clone size: NA
CDR3 DNA: TGTGCCACCAGCGAGGGCCTGAACACCGGGGAGCTGTTTTTT
CDR3 protein: CATSEGLNTGELFF

D gene: NA
V gene: TRBV10-2
J gene: TRBJ1-5
clone size: NA
CDR3 DNA: TGCGCCAGCAGTGGTTGGGGGGGGGATCAGCCCCAGCATTTT
CDR3 protein: CASSGWGGDQPQHF

D gene: NA
V gene: TRBV6-5
J gene: TRBJ1-1
clone size: few
CDR3 DNA: TGTGCCAGCAGGATAAATCAGGGGCACACTGAAGCTTTCTTT
CDR3 protein: CASRINQGHTEAFF

D gene: NA
V gene: TRBV6-1
J gene: TRBJ2-7
clone size: NA
CDR3 DNA: TGTGCCAGCAGGGTCAGTCGGGTACTAACCTACGAGCAGTACTTC
CDR3 protein: CASRVSRVLTYEQYF

D gene: TRBD2
V gene: TRBV10-3
J gene: TRBJ2-2
clone size: NA
CDR3 DNA: TGTGCCACCGCGGAGCGGGAGAACACCGGGGAGCTGTTTTTT
CDR3 protein: CATAERENTGELFF

D gene: NA
V gene: TRBV9
J gene: TRBJ1-3
clone size: once
CDR3 DNA: TGTGCCAGCAGCGTAGTCGGGTCCTCTGGAAACACCATATATTTT
CDR3 protein: CASSVVGSSGNTIYF

D gene: NA
V gene: TRBV11-2
J gene: TRBJ2-2
clone size: NA
CDR3 DNA: TGTGCCAGCAACCTTGGGGGGTGGGACACCGGGGAGCTGTTTTTT
CDR3 protein: CASNLGGWDTGELFF

D gene: NA
V gene: TRBV28
J gene: TRBJ2-4
clone size: once
CDR3 DNA: TGTGCCAGCAGTCTATACTTCGATGGGCCCAAAAACATTCAGTACTTC
CDR3 protein: CASSLYFDGPKNIQYF

D gene: TRBD2
V gene: TRBV27
J gene: TRBJ2-7
clone size: NA
CDR3 DNA: TGTGCCAGCAGTCTCACCCCCCGGGTGATAGCGGGAGGGTACGGCTACGAGCAGTACTTC
CDR3 protein: CASSLTPRVIAGGYGYEQYF

D gene: TRBD2
V gene: TRBV7-9
J gene: TRBJ2-7
clone size: NA
CDR3 DNA: TGTGCCAGCAGCGGAGGGACTAGCGGGAATGAGCAGTACTTC
CDR3 protein: CASSGGTSGNEQYF

D gene: NA
V gene: TRBV30
J gene: TRBJ1-3
clone size: NA
CDR3 DNA: TGTGCCTGGAGCACAACAGGGTCTCTCTCTGGAAACACCATATATTTT
CDR3 protein: CAWSTTGSLSGNTIYF

D gene: TRBD1
V gene: TRBV7-6
J gene: TRBJ2-2
clone size: NA
CDR3 DNA: TGTGCCAGCAGCCGCAGACAGGGGAAGAACACCGGGGAGCTGTTTTTT
CDR3 protein: CASSRRQGKNTGELFF

D gene: NA
V gene: TRBV6-5
J gene: TRBJ2-5
clone size: NA
CDR3 DNA: TGTGCCAGCACCCTGAGGAGGTTCGGGGAGACCCAGTACTTC
CDR3 protein: CASTLRRFGETQYF

D gene: TRBD2
V gene: TRBV4-2
J gene: TRBJ2-5
clone size: NA
CDR3 DNA: TGTGCCAGCAGCCAAGTGACTAGCGGGGGCCCCCTCGGAGAGACCCAGTACTTC
CDR3 protein: CASSQVTSGGPLGETQYF

D gene: TRBD1
V gene: TRBV19
J gene: TRBJ2-7
clone size: NA
CDR3 DNA: TGTGCCAGTAGTGCCCGACAGGGTAACGAGCAGTACTTC
CDR3 protein: CASSARQGNEQYF

D gene: TRBD2
V gene: TRBV4-1
J gene: TRBJ2-3
clone size: once
CDR3 DNA: TGCGCCAGCAGCCAAGAAGAGGTTAGCGGGGGGAGCACAGATACGCAGTATTTT
CDR3 protein: CASSQEEVSGGSTDTQYF

D gene: TRBD1
V gene: TRBV19
J gene: TRBJ2-7
clone size: NA
CDR3 DNA: TGTGCCAGTAGTATAAACCCGACAGGGGACGAGCAGTACTTC
CDR3 protein: CASSINPTGDEQYF

D gene: NA
V gene: TRBV10-2
J gene: TRBJ2-2
clone size: NA
CDR3 DNA: TGCGCCAGCAGTGAGTCTCGGGGGGCTCGGGCTAACACCGGGGAGCTGTTTTTT
CDR3 protein: CASSESRGARANTGELFF

D gene: TRBD1
V gene: TRBV6-4
J gene: TRBJ1-1
clone size: NA
CDR3 DNA: TGTGCCAGCAGAATTACCGGGACAGCAATTGAAGCTTTCTTT
CDR3 protein: CASRITGTAIEAFF

D gene: NA
V gene: TRBV19
J gene: TRBJ2-6
clone size: NA
CDR3 DNA: TGTGCCAGTAGTACCAGGATTTTTCCTGGGGCCAACGTCCTGACTTTC
CDR3 protein: CASSTRIFPGANVLTF

D gene: TRBD2
V gene: TRBV5-6
J gene: TRBJ2-2
clone size: NA
CDR3 DNA: TGTGCCAGCAGCCCCGAGCGGGGGTCCGGGGAGCTGTTTTTT
CDR3 protein: CASSPERGSGELFF

D gene: NA
V gene: TRBV9
J gene: TRBJ1-1
clone size: NA
CDR3 DNA: TGTGCCAGCAGCGGAGAGGGAAAGGGGGTCTACACTGAAGCTTTCTTT
CDR3 protein: CASSGEGKGVYTEAFF

D gene: TRBD1
V gene: TRBV29-1
J gene: TRBJ1-1
clone size: NA
CDR3 DNA: TGCAGCGTTGAGGGGGGACAGGGGGCAGTGGGGACTGAAGCTTTCTTT
CDR3 protein: CSVEGGQGAVGTEAFF

D gene: NA
V gene: TRBV5-1
J gene: TRBJ1-3
clone size: NA
CDR3 DNA: TGCGCCAGCAGCTCCGGGGGGAGCTCTGGAAACACCATATATTTT
CDR3 protein: CASSSGGSSGNTIYF

D gene: TRBD1
V gene: TRBV4-1
J gene: TRBJ1-4
clone size: once
CDR3 DNA: TGCGCCAGCAGCCGCAAAACAAAGGGGGACAGAGATGAAAAACTGTTTTTT
CDR3 protein: CASSRKTKGDRDEKLFF

D gene: NA
V gene: TRBV5-6
J gene: TRBJ2-5
clone size: NA
CDR3 DNA: TGTGCCAGCAGCTTCGACGGGTTCGAGGCCCAGTACTTC
CDR3 protein: CASSFDGFEAQYF

D gene: NA
V gene: TRBV15
J gene: TRBJ2-7
clone size: NA
CDR3 DNA: TGTGCCACCAGCAGGGTGGCAAGCTCCTACGAGCAGTACTTC
CDR3 protein: CATSRVASSYEQYF

D gene: TRBD1
V gene: TRBV29-1
J gene: TRBJ1-3
clone size: NA
CDR3 DNA: TGCAGCCCCGCATTGGGCCCACAGGGGCCCGGGGCGGAAATTCCCATATATTTT
CDR3 protein: CSPALGPQGPGAEIPIYF

D gene: NA
V gene: TRBV10-1
J gene: TRBJ2-2
clone size: NA
CDR3 DNA: TGCGCCAGCAGTGAGCGGGACACCGGGGAGCTGTTTTTT
CDR3 protein: CASSERDTGELFF

D gene: NA
V gene: TRBV27
J gene: TRBJ2-7
clone size: NA
CDR3 DNA: TGTGCCAGCAGTTCGGGACTGGTTCTACCCTACGAGCAGTACTTC
CDR3 protein: CASSSGLVLPYEQYF

D gene: NA
V gene: TRBV5-1
J gene: TRBJ2-7
clone size: NA
CDR3 DNA: TGCGCCAGCAGCTTGGCGCCTGGACAGAACTACGAGCAGTACTTC
CDR3 protein: CASSLAPGQNYEQYF

D gene: TRBD1
V gene: TRBV4-1
J gene: TRBJ1-2
clone size: once
CDR3 DNA: TGCGCCAGCAGCCAAGAAAAACAGGGGGGCTATGGCTACACCTTC
CDR3 protein: CASSQEKQGGYGYTF

D gene: TRBD1
V gene: TRBV13
J gene: TRBJ1-6
clone size: few
CDR3 DNA: TGTGCCAGCAGCTCACAGGGGAGCTCCTATAATTCACCCCTCCACTTT
CDR3 protein: CASSSQGSSYNSPLHF